The 32 T cell receptor beta chains presented below share a single source sample, sequenced in a study of blood T cell repertoires in COVID-19. The table came from immunoSEQ multiplex PCR; TCRdb's copy has only in-frame clones and leaves some out. The data show around 270,000 clones, about 87% seen once. The sample was PBMCs or T cells enriched from blood (not recorded which). These receptors originate from a woman aged 40 to 49 who had been exposed to COVID-19.

This clone has just one count. J is TRBJ1-2 and V is TRBV14, with D possibly being TRBD1 (5 bases). Trimming pared 1 base from V and 1 base from J, leaving 13 bases between. This CDR3 has 16 amino acids. CDR1 and CDR2 from the germline V gene are SGHDN and FVKESK. The CDR3 loop is CASSQAAGFSNYGYTF. For the CDR3, the DNA is TGTGCCAGCAGCCAAGCGGCAGGGTTCAGTAACTATGGCTACACCTTC.

This rearrangement joins TRBV27 to TRBJ1-1; D is perhaps TRBD1 (6 bases). The V and J ends lost 2 bases and 5 bases respectively, with 15 bases between them. The CDR3 contains 15 residues. The V gene's germline CDR1 is MNHEY and CDR2 SMNVEV (reference sequence). This chain's CDR3 is CASSLRPGVNTEAFF. CDR3 DNA sequence: TGTGCCAGCAGTTTACGTCCAGGGGTAAATACTGAAGCTTTCTTT.

The chain recombines TRBV9 with TRBJ2-1; 7 nucleotides line up with TRBD2. The ends lost 2 bases at V and 0 bases at J; junction bases unmatched: 2. The CDR3 runs 15 residues. The germline CDR1 and CDR2 sequences are SGDLS and YYNGEE. This chain's CDR3 is CASSVLAASYNEQFF. DNA of the CDR3: TGTGCCAGCAGCGTTCTAGCGGCCTCCTACAATGAGCAGTTCTTC.

This chain joins TRBV6-6 and TRBJ1-1; TRBD1 matches 9 bases. CDR1 MNHNY and CDR2 SVGAGI come from the germline V gene (reference sequence). The junction had 4 bases not matched to a gene; V was cut back by 2 bases and J by 6 bases. The length of the CDR3 is 14 residues. The CDR3 coding sequence is TGTGCCAGCAGTTACGTCACAGGGGGCCCTGAAGCTTTCTTT. Protein product: CASSYVTGGPEAFF.

This chain connects TRBV30 to TRBJ1-1; 7 bases map to TRBD1. V gave up 3 bases and J gave up 0 bases; unmatched junction bases: 1. The V gene's germline CDR1 is GTSNPN and CDR2 SVGIG (reference sequence). This CDR3 region has 13 residues. This CDR3 reads CAWRGQMNTEAFF. The CDR3 nucleotides read TGTGCCTGGAGGGGACAGATGAACACTGAAGCTTTCTTT. The variable domain in full, completed from reference TRBV30 and TRBJ1-1, reads SQTIHQWPATLVQPVGSPLSLECTVEGTSNPNLYWYRQAAGRGLQLLFYSVGIGQISSEVPQNLSASRPQDRQFILSSKKLLLSDSGFYLCAWRGQMNTEAFFGQGTRLTVV.

The chain carries TRBV3-1 (or the pseudogene TRBV3-2) and TRBJ1-1; 9 positions agree with TRBD1. V shed 2 bases, J shed 14 bases, and the junction held 15 bases outside the gene matches. The CDR3 consists of 15 residues. Germline V lookup: CDR1 LGHDT, CDR2 YNNKEL (reference sequence). CDR3 residues: CASSQRLRDREVQFF. Written as DNA, the CDR3 is TGTGCCAGCAGCCAACGGCTCCGGGACAGGGAAGTGCAGTTCTTT.

The chain recombines TRBV24-1 with TRBJ1-4; perhaps TRBD1 as D (5 bases). This CDR3 comprises 15 residues. V shed 2 bases and J shed 7 bases, with 13 bases lying between them. Germline values: CDR1 KGHDR, CDR2 SFDVKD. The CDR3 DNA sequence: TGTGCCACCAGTGATTCTGCAGGGATGAGTGAAAAACTGTTTTTT. Residues: CATSDSAGMSEKLFF.

V and J are TRBV7-3 and TRBJ2-3; TRBD2 agrees at 7 bases. V was clipped by 8 bases and J by 5 bases; unmatched bases: 10. This CDR3 contains 14 residues. Germline V gene lookup returns CDR1 SGHTA and CDR2 FQGTGA. Here the CDR3 DNA reads TGTGCCAGCTCGGAGCGGGACGGTGGAGATACGCAGTATTTT. This codes for CASSERDGGDTQYF. Looking up the rest from reference TRBV7-3 and TRBJ2-3 gives the full variable domain: GAGVSQTPSNKVTEKGKYVELRCDPISGHTALYWYRQSLGQGPEFLIYFQGTGAADDSGLPNDRFFAVRPEGSVSTLKIQRTERGDSAVYLCASSERDGGDTQYFGPGTRLTVL.

The chain employs TRBV6-5 and TRBJ1-2; D is uncertain. The CDR3 length is 13 residues. Germline CDR1 and CDR2: MNHEY and SVGAGI. Trimming took off 5 bases at V and 1 base at J, with 8 bases between the two ends. The CDR3 here is CASSPGHNYGYTF. The DNA of the CDR3 is TGTGCCAGCAGTCCGGGTCATAACTATGGCTACACCTTC.

The gene calls are TRBV5-1 and TRBJ2-7; 7 bases agree with TRBD1. CDR3 length equals 14 residues. CDR1 is SGHRS and CDR2 is YFSETQ in the germline V gene. J gave up 3 bases and V 0 bases, and 3 bases lay outside the gene matches. The chain's CDR3 is CASSLGQGNYEQYF. CDR3 in DNA: TGCGCCAGCAGCTTGGGACAGGGAAACTACGAGCAGTACTTC.

A few counts support this clone. This sequence joins TRBV19 and TRBJ2-7, with D tentatively TRBD2 (5 bases). V lost 3 bases, J lost 4 bases, and 10 bases lay in between. From germline, CDR1 is LNHDA and CDR2 SQIVND (reference sequence). The CDR3 is 13 amino acids. The CDR3 region has the DNA TGTGCCAGTAGTATCGGACTCGAATACGAGCAGTACTTC. Encoded protein: CASSIGLEYEQYF.

This clone was seen more than once but under ten times. The chain carries TRBV28 and TRBJ1-1, with 11 bases matching TRBD1. Germline lookup yields CDR1 MDHEN and CDR2 SYDVKM. With 4 bases clipped from V and 5 bases from J, the junction kept 9 bases outside the gene matches. This CDR3 contains 16 residues. Here the CDR3 reads CASSSNGQGARTEAFF. CDR3 DNA sequence: TGTGCCAGCAGTTCCAACGGACAGGGGGCGAGAACTGAAGCTTTCTTT.

The V gene is TRBV3-1 (or the pseudogene TRBV3-2), the J gene TRBJ2-7, with TRBD1 matching 7 bases. Trimming took 4 bases from V and 6 from J; bases not matched to a gene: 6. CDR1 and CDR2 (germline): LGHDT, YNNKEL (reference sequence). The CDR3 has 13 amino acids. CDR3 sequence reads: CASSPLDRAEQYF. DNA for the CDR3: TGTGCCAGCAGCCCACTCGACAGGGCCGAGCAGTACTTC.

This clone was recorded only once. The rearrangement links TRBV6-2 or TRBV6-3 to TRBJ2-5, with D possibly TRBD2 on 6 matching bases. Between the trimmed V and J ends, which lost 4 bases and 6 bases, there was a span of 18 bases. Germline values: CDR1 MNHEY, CDR2 SVGEGT. The CDR3 runs to 15 residues. The CDR3 region has the DNA TGTGCCAGCAGTTCTGCGGGGATAAGAGGGAAGACCCAGTACTTC. This gives the protein CASSSAGIRGKTQYF.

This clone appeared a few times. The rearrangement links TRBV24-1 to TRBJ2-1; maybe TRBD2 (7 bases). Per the germline V gene, CDR1 is KGHDR and CDR2 is SFDVKD. Deletions cut 5 bases from V and 9 bases from J, with 25 bases between. The CDR3 contains 17 residues. The chain's CDR3 is CATSVMSGRGALGEQFF. CDR3 sequence (DNA): TGTGCCACCAGTGTTATGTCGGGGAGGGGGGCCCTTGGTGAGCAGTTCTTC.

The genes are TRBV3-1 (or the pseudogene TRBV3-2) and TRBJ2-3; D unclear. The CDR3 consists of 13 residues. Trimming took 1 base from V and 4 from J, leaving 6 bases between them. The germline CDR1 and CDR2 sequences are LGHDT and YNNKEL (reference sequence). CDR3 region: CASSQGRADTQYF. DNA for the CDR3: TGTGCCAGCAGCCAAGGTAGAGCAGATACGCAGTATTTT.

This chain's CDR3 is CASSSTSGGWFDGYTF. The CDR3 nucleotides are TGTGCCAGCAGTTCTACATCCGGGGGGTGGTTCGATGGCTACACCTTC. This chain links TRBV7-2 with TRBJ1-2; tentative D call: TRBD1 (5 bases). The CDR3 has 16 amino acids. V lost 6 bases and J 6 bases, leaving 23 bases between the germline ends. Germline V gives CDR1 SGHTA, CDR2 FQGNSA.

The genes are TRBV9 and TRBJ1-2; TRBD1 agrees at 7 bases. This CDR3 is 15 amino acids long. The trim removed 0 bases at V and 6 bases at J, leaving 8 bases unmatched. Germline V CDR1 and CDR2: SGDLS, YYNGEE. CDR3 in DNA: TGTGCCAGCAGCGTAGCTACCAAGGGGGCTCATGGCTACACCTTC. This encodes CASSVATKGAHGYTF. Drawing the rest from reference TRBV9 and TRBJ1-2, the complete variable domain is DSGVTQTPKHLITATGQRVTLRCSPRSGDLSVYWYQQSLDQGLQFLIQYYNGEERAKGNILERFSAQQFPDLHSELNLSSLELGDSALYFCASSVATKGAHGYTFGSGTRLTVV.

The V call is TRBV7-9, the J call TRBJ2-5, with a possible D match to TRBD2 (6 bases). Between the trimmed V and J ends, which lost 2 bases and 1 base, there was a span of 11 bases. The germline gives CDR1 SEHNR, CDR2 FQNEAQ (reference sequence). This CDR3 is built from 15 residues. This CDR3 is CASSLYGGPQETQYF. As DNA, the CDR3 is TGTGCCAGCAGCTTATACGGGGGACCCCAAGAGACCCAGTACTTC. Full variable domain (rest looked up from reference TRBV7-9 and TRBJ2-5): DTGVSQNPRHKITKRGQNVTFRCDPISEHNRLYWYRQTLGQGPEFLTYFQNEAQLEKSRLLSDRFSAERPKGSFSTLEIQRTEQGDSAMYLCASSLYGGPQETQYFGPGTRLLVL.

This clone was detected only once. The gene calls are TRBV4-3 and TRBJ1-1, with TRBD1 matching over 9 bases. CDR3 length: 13 residues. Looked up from germline, CDR1 is LGHNA and CDR2 is YSLEER. V lost 7 bases to trimming and J lost 1 base; unmatched junction nucleotides: 1. CDR3: CASTQGANTEAFF. The CDR3 nucleotides are TGCGCCAGCACACAGGGGGCGAACACTGAAGCTTTCTTT.

The CDR3 region is CASSPGILATEETQYF. In DNA form, the CDR3 reads TGTGCCAGCAGCCCCGGGATCCTAGCGACCGAAGAGACCCAGTACTTC. The rearrangement joins TRBV7-8 to TRBJ2-5, with D perhaps TRBD2 (6 bases). Germline CDR1 SGHVS, CDR2 FQNEAQ. Trimming took off 5 bases at V and 3 bases at J, with 19 bases between the two ends. This CDR3 is built from 16 residues.

The chain has TRBV10-3 and TRBJ2-5; tentatively, D is TRBD2 (6 bases). This CDR3 region has 15 residues. Germline values: CDR1 ENHRY, CDR2 SYGVKD. Trimming stripped 2 bases from V and 2 bases from J, with 12 bases between. The CDR3, as DNA: TGTGCCATCAGTGAGACGGGAGCTACTCAAGAGACCCAGTACTTC. The encoded protein is CAISETGATQETQYF.

This rearrangement joins TRBV24-1 to TRBJ2-3; 8 nucleotides line up with TRBD2. Germline CDR1 and CDR2: KGHDR and SFDVKD. V gave up 6 bases and J gave up 6 bases; unmatched junction bases: 7. This CDR3 is 14 amino acids long. For the CDR3, the DNA is TGTGCCACCAGTAAGCGGGGGTCGGAGGATACGCAGTATTTT. Translating it yields CATSKRGSEDTQYF.

The chain recombines TRBV6-2 or TRBV6-3 with TRBJ2-7; 7 nucleotides align to TRBD2. Germline CDR1 is MNHEY and CDR2 is SVGEGT. Unmatched junction bases numbered 5, after V lost 6 bases and J lost 0 bases. This CDR3 region has 14 residues. CDR3 amino acids: CASSRGGSSYEQYF. CDR3 in DNA: TGTGCCAGCAGCCGCGGCGGGAGCTCCTACGAGCAGTACTTC.

CDR3 region: CASSQGLASDTQYF. The CDR3 DNA reads as TGCGCCAGCAGCCAAGGCTTAGCGTCGGATACGCAGTATTTT. The chain has TRBV4-3 and TRBJ2-3, with D perhaps matching TRBD2 (5 bases). The CDR3 runs to 14 residues. Trimming pared 1 base from V and 6 bases from J, leaving 11 bases between. Germline V lookup: CDR1 LGHNA, CDR2 YSLEER.

V gene TRBV7-2 combines with J gene TRBJ2-1, with a tentative D call TRBD2 (5 bases). CDR3 size: 16 residues. V was pared by 1 base and J by 8 bases, with 18 bases between. Germline V gene sequence: CDR1 SGHTA, CDR2 FQGNSA. Here the CDR3 reads CASSLGRGRRVDEQFF. The CDR3 DNA reads as TGTGCCAGCAGCTTAGGGCGCGGGCGCAGAGTCGATGAGCAGTTCTTC. The full variable domain, rest sourced from reference TRBV7-2 and TRBJ2-1, is GAGVSQSPSNKVTEKGKDVELRCDPISGHTALYWYRQSLGQGLEFLIYFQGNSAPDKSGLPSDRFSAERTGGSVSTLTIQRTQQEDSAVYLCASSLGRGRRVDEQFFGPGTRLTVL.

V usage is TRBV4-1 and J usage is TRBJ1-3; D ambiguous. Per the germline V gene, CDR1 is MGHRA and CDR2 is YSYEKL. This CDR3 is 15 amino acids long. Trimming took 2 bases from V and 1 from J, leaving 9 bases between them. The DNA for the CDR3 is TGCGCCAGCAGCCAATCGGTTGTATCTGGAAACACCATATATTTT. This translates into CASSQSVVSGNTIYF.

As DNA, the CDR3 is TGTGCCAGCAGTATCGTTTTTCCGGCAGATACGCAGTATTTT. It specifies CASSIVFPADTQYF. The chain has TRBV6-5 and TRBJ2-3; D not resolved. This CDR3 has 14 residues. With 5 bases removed from V and 4 bases from J, the gap between germline ends came to 13 bases. Germline lookup yields CDR1 MNHEY and CDR2 SVGAGI.

The chain combines TRBV6-5 with TRBJ2-3, with 11 bases lining up with TRBD2. The germline CDR1 and CDR2 sequences are MNHEY and SVGAGI. V trimming: 3 bases; J trimming: 6 bases; junction bases outside the gene matches: 5. This CDR3 is built from 15 residues. The chain's CDR3 is CASSYSGGARDTQYF. The CDR3 DNA reads as TGTGCCAGCAGTTATAGCGGGGGGGCTAGGGATACGCAGTATTTT.

The chain couples TRBV4-1 to TRBJ1-2, with 11 bases matching TRBD1. Germline assignment: CDR1 MGHRA and CDR2 YSYEKL. The V and J ends lost 1 base and 6 bases, in that order; junction bases with no gene match: 13. The CDR3 sequence is 18 residues long. In DNA, the CDR3 is TGCGCCAGCAGCCAAGGGGGGATAAGGACAGGGGGCTTCCATGGCTACACCTTC. The encoded protein is CASSQGGIRTGGFHGYTF.

The CDR3 region is CASSFFYSNQPQHF. DNA of the CDR3: TGTGCCAGCAGCTTTTTTTATAGCAATCAGCCCCAGCATTTT. This sequence joins TRBV5-6 and TRBJ1-5; unclear D gene. This CDR3 comprises 14 residues. Trimming removed 2 bases at V and 0 bases at J, with 6 bases between. Germline V gene lookup returns CDR1 SGHDT and CDR2 YYEEEE.

V gene TRBV7-9 combines with J gene TRBJ2-2; 7 bases are shared with TRBD2. Trimming took 5 bases from V and 7 from J; bases not matched to a gene: 10. Germline V gene data show CDR1 as SEHNR and CDR2 as FQNEAQ (reference sequence). The CDR3 sequence is 15 residues long. For the CDR3, the DNA is TGTGCCAGCAGCCCCACTGGCGGGGGTGTCGGGGAGCTGTTTTTT. It is translated as CASSPTGGGVGELFF.